This T cell receptor beta chain came from a study of CD8 T cells in Susac syndrome. Study results and limitations: Clonal expansion was absent from the CD4+ T cell repertoires in Susac syndrome.

In its sample, this clonotype was seen once. Its antigen remains unknown. Germline V CDR1 and CDR2: DFQATT, SNEGSKA (reference sequence). Trimming removed 4 bases from V and 0 bases from J, with 12 bases in between. The CDR3 is 14 amino acids. After extraction with the RNeasy kit, roughly 0.5 to 1 ug of the RNA was reverse transcribed using random hexamers. Amplification of TCR beta CDR3 used immunoSEQ multiplex PCR across 54 Vbeta and 13 Jbeta. TCRdb re-called the immunoSEQ multiplex PCR reads through MiXCR, storing one row per CDR3 protein. This repertoire shows about 240,000 distinct CDR3 sequences, 95% to 97% found once; its top ten account for 0.08% to 0.11%.

The sequence derives from a human donor with Susac syndrome. The chain combines TRBV20-1 with TRBJ1-1, with a weak D call TRBD1 (6 bases). Source material: CD4+ T cells from PBMCs. CDR3 protein: CSAKKGGMNTEAFF. The CDR3 DNA reads as TGCAGTGCTAAGAAAGGGGGAATGAACACTGAAGCTTTCTTT.